The sequence of this T cell receptor beta chain was determined in a study of blood T cell repertoires in COVID-19. Per the authors' pipeline: Reference gene primer amplification gave nucleated cell count estimates. Repertoires were generated with immunoSEQ multiplex PCR, while TCRdb's copy carries only in-frame clones and drops some. Clone size and the V and J calls come from that table; the DNA yielded D and trimming. This sample yields approximately 290,000 clones, of which nearly 90% are seen a single time; 3.5% to 4.5% belongs to the top ten. Germline assignment: CDR1 SEHNR and CDR2 FQNEAQ (reference sequence). V lost 5 bases, J lost 0 bases, and 17 bases lay in between. This CDR3 has 16 residues.

The rearrangement joins TRBV7-9 to TRBJ2-7, with a possible D match to TRBD1 (5 bases). The sequencing input was PBMCs or T cells enriched from blood (not recorded which). The sequence was obtained from a woman younger than 35 with acute COVID-19. The CDR3 sequence: CASSVRTDNPSYEQYF. For the CDR3, the DNA is TGTGCCAGCAGCGTGAGGACGGACAACCCCTCCTACGAGCAGTACTTC. The full variable domain, with the rest looked up from reference TRBV7-9 and TRBJ2-7, is DTGVSQNPRHKITKRGQNVTFRCDPISEHNRLYWYRQTLGQGPEFLTYFQNEAQLEKSRLLSDRFSAERPKGSFSTLEIQRTEQGDSAMYLCASSVRTDNPSYEQYFGPGTRLTVT.